The 26 T cell receptor beta chains below were found in one sample sequenced in a study of T cells after yellow fever vaccination. TCRdb re-called the 5' RACE reads through MiXCR, storing one row per CDR3 protein. The table has roughly 45,000 distinct CDR3 sequences, 5.5% to 7.5% seen once. Sequences were derived from PBMCs, either bulk or a sorted T-cell subset (CD4+, CD8+, memory, or dextramer-sorted; not recorded which), sampled 45 days after the yellow fever booster vaccination. The source of these receptors is a man younger than 40 who received the YFV17D yellow fever vaccine.

On this clonotype itself: Just one base apart from a much larger clone, this may be a read error. V and J are TRBV29-1 and TRBJ2-2; 9 nucleotides align to TRBD1. CDR1 and CDR2 (germline): SQVTM, ANQGSEA. There are 17 residues in the CDR3. The CDR3 nucleotides are TGCATCGTTGAAGATTTCTACAGGGGGCGAAACACCGGGGAGCTGTTTTTT. It codes for CIVEDFYRGRNTGELFF.

This clonotype came up many times. The CDR3 loop reads CASTRSLASGREAPYNEQFF. The CDR3 region has the DNA TGTGCCAGCACCCGGAGTTTGGCTAGCGGGAGGGAGGCCCCCTACAATGAGCAGTTCTTC. The chain links TRBV3-1 to TRBJ2-1; 12 bases line up with TRBD2. This CDR3 comprises 20 residues. Germline V CDR1 and CDR2: LGHDT, YNNKEL (reference sequence). Unmatched junction bases numbered 18, after V lost 7 bases and J lost 2 bases.

A few counts support this clonotype. This chain uses TRBV5-8 with TRBJ2-5; TRBD1 matches at 8 bases. Germline loops: CDR1 SGHTS, CDR2 YDEGEE. V dropped 7 bases and J dropped 5; count of bases not matched to a gene: 13. This CDR3 is built from 15 residues. CDR3 protein: CASLRRGPQHETQYF. In DNA form, the CDR3 reads TGTGCCAGCTTGCGCAGGGGGCCCCAACACGAGACCCAGTACTTC.

This clonotype appeared many times. The chain is built from TRBV18 and TRBJ2-1; D gene unclear. The germline V gene encodes CDR1 KGHSH and CDR2 LQKENI. This CDR3 has 13 amino acids. Trimming left V 6 bases short and J 5 bases short, with 11 bases between. This CDR3 reads CASSPTQDNEQFF. DNA for the CDR3: TGTGCCAGCTCCCCAACCCAGGACAATGAGCAGTTCTTC.

This clonotype was counted at least ten times. This chain joins TRBV7-8 and TRBJ2-7; 7 bases align to TRBD2. The CDR3 length is 17 residues. Germline trimming cut 1 base from V and 0 bases from J; bases unmatched to any gene: 9. Per germline, CDR1 SGHVS and CDR2 FQNEAQ. The CDR3 DNA sequence: TGTGCCAGCAGCTTAGGTTCTGGTCGGGAGGCCTCCTACGAGCAGTACTTC. Translation gives CASSLGSGREASYEQYF.

This clonotype has a handful of counts. J is TRBJ2-1 and V is TRBV7-8, with 11 nucleotides matching TRBD2. The length of the CDR3 is 13 residues. Germline lookup yields CDR1 SGHVS and CDR2 FQNEAQ. The V segment lost 2 bases and the J segment 13 bases; nucleotides outside the gene matches: 4. This CDR3 reads CASSLYTSGGQFF. The CDR3 DNA follows: TGTGCCAGCAGCTTATATACTAGCGGGGGACAGTTCTTC.

Ten or more counts support this clonotype. This chain joins TRBV6-2 or TRBV6-3 and TRBJ2-3; D gene ambiguous. V gave up 2 bases and J gave up 9 bases, with 9 bases separating them. This CDR3 comprises 12 residues. Germline lookup yields CDR1 MNHEY and CDR2 SVGEGT. As DNA, the CDR3 is TGTGCCAGCAGTTACAGAGTGGGGACGCAGTATTTT. As protein: CASSYRVGTQYF.

Many counts were recorded for this clonotype. The chain combines TRBV7-9 with TRBJ1-4; TRBD1 is a possible D gene (5 bases). Germline CDR1 and CDR2: SEHNR and FQNEAQ (reference sequence). Trimming removed 1 base at V and 7 bases at J, with 25 bases between. The CDR3 sequence is 19 residues long. This CDR3 reads CASSLVYEQGVGGLEKLFF. CDR3 coding DNA: TGTGCCAGCAGCTTAGTATACGAGCAAGGGGTTGGAGGGCTTGAAAAACTGTTTTTT.

The sample holds a few counts of this clonotype. This chain uses TRBV3-1 with TRBJ2-4; maybe TRBD1 (6 bases). The germline V gene has CDR1 LGHDT and CDR2 YNNKEL (reference sequence). The CDR3 is made up of 16 amino acids. Trimming stripped 4 bases from V and 0 bases from J, with 13 bases between. This CDR3 is CASSPPGQLAKNIQYF. In DNA, the CDR3 is TGTGCCAGCAGCCCTCCGGGACAACTAGCCAAAAACATTCAGTACTTC.

This clonotype was seen only a few times. The rearrangement uses TRBV25-1 and TRBJ2-7; D possibly corresponds to TRBD1 (5 bases). The CDR3 is 15 amino acids. Per germline, CDR1 MGHDK and CDR2 SYGVNS. The V end lost 1 base, the J end lost 1 base, and 11 bases lay between the germline ends. This CDR3 reads CASSESGQPSYEQYF. In nucleotides, the CDR3 is TGTGCCAGCAGTGAATCTGGACAACCATCCTACGAGCAGTACTTC.

This clonotype was found many times. The chain has TRBV6-2 or TRBV6-3 and TRBJ1-1; 7 bases align to TRBD1. Germline V CDR1 and CDR2: MNHEY, SVGEGT. CDR3 size: 11 residues. J was trimmed by 8 bases and V by 8 bases; bases with no gene match: 5. The CDR3 DNA is TGTGCCAGCCAACAGGGGCAAGAAGCTTTCTTT. Translation gives CASQQGQEAFF.

This clonotype has ten or more counts. This chain connects TRBV10-3 to TRBJ2-5; the D gene is possibly TRBD1 (5 bases). The germline V gene encodes CDR1 ENHRY and CDR2 SYGVKD. This CDR3 spans 16 amino acids. Trimming removed 6 bases at V and 2 bases at J, with 19 bases between. CDR3 DNA: TGTGCCATCAGCCCAGGTGGGAAGACAGTTCAAGAGACCCAGTACTTC. Translating it yields CAISPGGKTVQETQYF.

This clonotype was recorded at least ten times. This rearrangement joins TRBV6-2 or TRBV6-3 to TRBJ2-3; 8 bases match TRBD1. Trimming took 6 bases from V and 3 from J; bases not matched to a gene: 5. This CDR3 contains 14 residues. CDR1 MNHEY and CDR2 SVGEGT come from the germline V gene. CDR3 region: CASSGQGGTDTQYF. The DNA of the CDR3 is TGTGCCAGCAGCGGACAGGGCGGAACAGATACGCAGTATTTT.

This clonotype was picked up many times. The J gene is TRBJ1-6, the V gene TRBV20-1; no clear D. CDR1 and CDR2 (germline): DFQATT, SNEGSKA (reference sequence). V gave up 0 bases and J gave up 7 bases, with 16 bases separating them. The CDR3 covers 16 residues. CDR3 region: CSARDLANGLNSPLHF. The CDR3 nucleotides read TGCAGTGCTAGAGATCTAGCGAACGGCTTGAATTCACCCCTCCACTTT.

In this sample, this clonotype turned up many times. The chain uses TRBV7-3 and TRBJ2-7, with D uncertain. V was cut by 3 bases and J by 6 bases, with 12 bases left in between. CDR3 length: 13 amino acids. Germline CDR1 is SGHTA and CDR2 is FQGTGA. The CDR3 nucleotides read TGTGCCAGCAGCTTCACGTTAGTGTCCGAGCAGTACTTC. Protein: CASSFTLVSEQYF.

This clonotype ranks as medium-sized (0.01 to 0.1%). The chain uses TRBV5-1 and TRBJ2-1; TRBD1 or TRBD2 may be the D gene (5 bases each). The CDR3 contains 16 residues. V lost 0 bases to trimming and J lost 8 bases, with 18 bases between them. Per germline, CDR1 SGHRS and CDR2 YFSETQ. The CDR3 here is CASSLAGTSGGYEQFF. CDR3 DNA: TGCGCCAGCAGCTTGGCCGGGACCTCCGGCGGCTATGAGCAGTTCTTC.

The table lists this clonotype with many counts. Relative to the germline gene, one junction end is altered; a read error may explain this. This chain connects TRBV12-5 to TRBJ2-1, with 9 bases aligning to TRBD1. CDR3 length: 13 amino acids. Germline V lookup: CDR1 LGHNT, CDR2 FRNRAP. Written as DNA, the CDR3 is TGTGCTAGTGGTTTGCCGATTCGACAGGGGGTGGTCTTC. It translates to CASGLPIRQGVVF.

This clonotype was detected only a few times. The rearrangement uses TRBV6-1 and TRBJ2-2; TRBD2 aligns across 8 bases. This CDR3 has 14 residues. CDR1 and CDR2 from the germline V gene are MNHNS and SASEGT. Trimming cost V 8 bases and J 2 bases; bases outside gene matches: 4. CDR3 coding DNA: TGTGCCAGCTTGAGCGGGGGAAACACCGGGGAGCTGTTTTTT. Its protein is CASLSGGNTGELFF.

V and J are TRBV4-3 and TRBJ1-4; D gene uncertain. Deletions cut 0 bases from V and 7 bases from J, with 6 bases between. This CDR3 contains 13 residues. Germline V gene sequence: CDR1 LGHNA, CDR2 YSLEER. The CDR3 nucleotides are TGCGCCAGCAGCCAAGAAGGCGGTGAAAAACTGTTTTTT. Protein product: CASSQEGGEKLFF.

This clonotype was recorded many times. The chain combines TRBV6-4 with TRBJ2-3; no clear D gene. This CDR3 spans 15 amino acids. Trimming took 0 bases from V and 0 from J, leaving 7 bases between them. CDR1 and CDR2 from the germline V gene are MRHNA and SNTAGT. The CDR3 sequence: CASSDSGGSTDTQYF. The DNA of the CDR3 is TGTGCCAGCAGTGACTCGGGCGGTAGCACAGATACGCAGTATTTT.

The chain recombines TRBV27 with TRBJ1-5; D gene unclear. The V end was cut by 5 bases, the J end by 4 bases, with 15 bases between. This CDR3 has 15 amino acids. Germline values: CDR1 MNHEY, CDR2 SMNVEV (reference sequence). The CDR3 protein is CASSDDWMGNQPQHF. The CDR3 bases are TGTGCCAGCAGTGACGACTGGATGGGAAATCAGCCCCAGCATTTT.

This clonotype was observed a few times. This chain links TRBV20-1 with TRBJ2-3; 13 bases align to TRBD2. The length of the CDR3 is 16 residues. Germline CDR1 reads DFQATT; CDR2 reads SNEGSKA (reference sequence). The trim removed 1 base at V and 8 bases at J, leaving 9 bases unmatched. The CDR3 loop reads CSARGTGRLAGGTQYF. Written as DNA, the CDR3 is TGCAGTGCTAGAGGGACAGGGAGACTAGCGGGGGGTACGCAGTATTTT.

This clonotype was observed many times. The chain couples TRBV3-1 to TRBJ2-5; no reliable D call. This CDR3 has 17 residues. CDR1 LGHDT and CDR2 YNNKEL come from the germline V gene (reference sequence). V lost 0 bases to trimming and J lost 2 bases, with 16 bases between them. In nucleotides, the CDR3 is TGTGCCAGCAGCCAAGATCTGGCAGAAGTAGTTCAAGAGACCCAGTACTTC. Its protein is CASSQDLAEVVQETQYF.

There are a few counts of this clonotype. The chain has TRBV30 and TRBJ2-2; 7 bases line up with TRBD2. The CDR3 is 16 amino acids. CDR1 is GTSNPN and CDR2 is SVGIG in the germline V gene (reference sequence). With V trimmed by 0 bases and J by 4 bases, 8 bases remained unmatched. The CDR3 reads CAWSVRMLAATGELFF. In nucleotides, the CDR3 is TGTGCCTGGAGTGTAAGGATGCTAGCGGCCACCGGGGAGCTGTTTTTT.

The table lists this clonotype with many counts. The chain employs TRBV10-3 and TRBJ2-1; 9 bases map to TRBD2. Looked up from germline, CDR1 is ENHRY and CDR2 is SYGVKD. The CDR3 runs 19 residues. V was pared by 4 bases and J by 1 base, with 14 bases of the junction left unmatched. CDR3 loop: CAISGLAGEARSSYNEQFF. The CDR3, as DNA: TGTGCCATCAGTGGATTAGCGGGAGAAGCGAGGTCATCCTACAATGAGCAGTTCTTC.

This clonotype was counted at least ten times. V usage is TRBV24-1 and J usage is TRBJ2-5, with D tentatively TRBD1 (6 bases). The CDR3 spans 13 residues. CDR1 and CDR2 from the germline V gene are KGHDR and SFDVKD. With 9 bases removed from V and 2 bases from J, the gap between germline ends came to 12 bases. The DNA for the CDR3 is TGTGCCACCCAGGGGCACAATCAAGAGACCCAGTACTTC. Protein product: CATQGHNQETQYF.